Included here is one T cell receptor (beta chain) sequence, with context. With a J-beta primer mix and a sample-barcoded 5' primer, a second PCR ran about 7 to 12 cycles. TCRdb itself ran the 5' RACE reads through MiXCR, one entry per CDR3 protein. The table lists about 580,000 distinct CDR3 sequences, around half of them singletons, with about 26% in the top ten. This sample is part of a study of blood T cells in healthy people across ages. In terms of origin and age, donors were healthy Caucasian individuals from Russia aged roughly 6 to 95. The CDR3 totals 18 residues. With V trimmed by 6 bases and J by 0 bases, 14 bases remained unmatched. The germline CDR1 and CDR2 sequences are MNHNS and SASEGT.

The receptor comes from an older man in good health. The J gene is TRBJ2-1, the V gene TRBV6-1, with TRBD2 matching over 7 bases. Sequenced: blood. The CDR3 nucleotides are TGTGCCAGCAGCCCCGTCAAAGCCCAGCGGGGCTCCTACAATGAGCAGTTCTTC. Translating it yields CASSPVKAQRGSYNEQFF.